This T cell receptor (beta chain) was obtained from a study of metastatic and nonmetastatic thyroid tumors. TCRdb re-called clones via MiXCR from the PCR reads. The sample comprises 35,000 to 50,000 clones, roughly an eighth of which are singletons, and approximately 9.1% rests with the top ten. The V end was cut by 8 bases, the J end by 6 bases, with 16 bases between. Germline assignment: CDR1 LGHDT and CDR2 YNNKEL (reference sequence). The CDR3 spans 13 residues. This clone was picked up a small number of times. Thyroid surgery was preceded by no treatment in any patient. V and J are TRBV3-1 and TRBJ1-2; D might be TRBD1 (5 bases). Source material: blood. The sequence derives from a male donor with papillary thyroid cancer or a benign thyroid nodule (not recorded which). Some clones in this sample may be carry-over from other donors' samples. The CDR3: CASGPGLGDGYTF. CDR3 DNA: TGTGCCAGCGGCCCAGGGCTTGGTGATGGCTACACCTTC.